A single sample is the source of the 12 T cell receptor beta chains below, sequenced in a study of T cell changes during pregnancy in multiple sclerosis. Here immunoSEQ multiplex PCR was the method, and the copy in TCRdb shows in-frame clones only, minus some. Of tens of thousands of clones in the sample, 80% to 95% were seen once. The source was peripheral blood, collected after pregnancy. The receptor set was obtained from a female donor in good health, enrolled as a control in a pregnancy study.

V gene TRBV10-3 combines with J gene TRBJ2-7, with D possibly matching TRBD1 (5 bases). With 2 bases removed from V and 2 bases from J, the gap between germline ends came to 13 bases. Germline CDR1 and CDR2: ENHRY and SYGVKD. This CDR3 is 15 amino acids long. The CDR3 nucleotides read TGTGCCATCAGTGAGCTGGCAGAAGGGGCCTACGAGCAGTACTTC. It yields the protein CAISELAEGAYEQYF.

The V and J genes are TRBV5-1 and TRBJ2-7; 8 nucleotides match TRBD2. This CDR3 is built from 16 residues. Germline assignment: CDR1 SGHRS and CDR2 YFSETQ. V lost 0 bases and J lost 9; bases outside the gene matches: 14. CDR3 sequence reads: CASSLERRGAAQGQYF. The CDR3 DNA sequence: TGCGCCAGCAGCTTGGAAAGGCGGGGGGCCGCCCAGGGGCAGTACTTC.

This clone turned up a few times. The chain joins TRBV5-4 to TRBJ1-3; D unclear. The CDR3 extends over 15 amino acids. In germline, CDR1 is SGHNT, CDR2 YYREEE (reference sequence). V lost 0 bases to trimming and J lost 2 bases, with 9 bases between them. The CDR3, as DNA: TGTGCCAGCAGCTTGGATGGGAGGGCTGGAAACACCATATATTTT. Its protein product is CASSLDGRAGNTIYF. Drawing the rest from reference TRBV5-4 and TRBJ1-3, the complete variable domain is ETGVTQSPTHLIKTRGQQVTLRCSSQSGHNTVSWYQQALGQGPQFIFQYYREEENGRGNFPPRFSGLQFPNYSSELNVNALELDDSALYLCASSLDGRAGNTIYFGEGSWLTVV.

The V gene is TRBV5-1, the J gene TRBJ2-1; 7 positions match TRBD2. This CDR3 has 16 amino acids. Germline V CDR1 and CDR2: SGHRS, YFSETQ. Trimming cost V 0 bases and J 7 bases; bases outside gene matches: 10. The CDR3, as DNA: TGCGCCAGCAGCTTGGGACGGGGCGGGAGCGGGAATGAGCAGTTCTTC. It specifies CASSLGRGGSGNEQFF.

The CDR3 loop reads CASRALGGSGNEQYF. In DNA, the CDR3 is TGTGCCAGTAGGGCATTAGGCGGGAGCGGCAACGAGCAGTACTTC. The rearrangement joins TRBV19 to TRBJ2-7, with 7 bases fitting TRBD2. CDR1 is LNHDA and CDR2 is SQIVND in the germline V gene (reference sequence). With 6 bases clipped from V and 5 bases from J, the junction kept 13 bases outside the gene matches. The CDR3 extends over 15 amino acids.

J is TRBJ2-7 and V is TRBV19, with no clear D. V was clipped by 3 bases and J by 1 base, with 10 bases between them. Germline V gene lookup returns CDR1 LNHDA and CDR2 SQIVND (reference sequence). The CDR3 loop spans 14 amino acids. The CDR3 protein is CASSIRPQSYEQYF. As DNA, the CDR3 is TGTGCCAGTAGTATCCGCCCGCAGTCCTACGAGCAGTACTTC.

The rearrangement joins TRBV5-5 to TRBJ1-5; possible D gene TRBD1, 6 bases. The germline V gene encodes CDR1 SGHKS and CDR2 YYEKEE (reference sequence). V lost 1 base to trimming and J lost 1 base, with 9 bases between them. The CDR3 runs to 15 residues. The CDR3 bases are TGTGCCAGCAGCTTGAGAACAGGGAGCAATCAGCCCCAGCATTTT. Translating gives CASSLRTGSNQPQHF. Combining the CDR3 with reference TRBV5-5 and TRBJ1-5 gives the whole variable domain DAGVTQSPTHLIKTRGQQVTLRCSPISGHKSVSWYQQVLGQGPQFIFQYYEKEERGRGNFPDRFSARQFPNYSSELNVNALLLGDSALYLCASSLRTGSNQPQHFGDGTRLSIL.

This clone has a single count. J is TRBJ1-2 and V is TRBV29-1; D is undetermined. The CDR3 has 11 amino acids. Germline lookup yields CDR1 SQVTM and CDR2 ANQGSEA. V lost 4 bases, J lost 6 bases, and 9 bases lay in between. In DNA, the CDR3 is TGCAGCGTTGGAGGTAGTGATGGCTACACCTTC. Residues: CSVGGSDGYTF.

The J gene is TRBJ1-5, the V gene TRBV6-6; D not certain. The CDR3 sequence is 15 residues long. With 0 bases removed from V and 4 bases from J, the gap between germline ends came to 10 bases. Germline V gene data show CDR1 as MNHNY and CDR2 as SVGAGI (reference sequence). In nucleotides, the CDR3 is TGTGCCAGCAGTTACTCGAAACAAATTAATCAGCCCCAGCATTTT. This gives the protein CASSYSKQINQPQHF.

The V gene is TRBV18, the J gene TRBJ2-2; perhaps TRBD1 as D (5 bases). From germline, CDR1 is KGHSH and CDR2 LQKENI. This CDR3 spans 13 amino acids. Trimming pared 5 bases from V and 5 bases from J, leaving 9 bases between. The CDR3 loop is CASSKPGTGELFF. In nucleotides, the CDR3 is TGTGCCAGCTCAAAGCCAGGGACCGGGGAGCTGTTTTTT.

CDR3 nucleotides: TGCGCCAGCTTGGCGTCTACAGGGGTCAACACTGAAGCTTTCTTT. Amino acids: CASLASTGVNTEAFF. The chain combines TRBV5-1 with TRBJ1-1; the match to TRBD1 covers 7 bases. This CDR3 is 15 amino acids long. The junction had 11 bases not matched to a gene; V was cut back by 7 bases and J by 2 bases. The germline V gene has CDR1 SGHRS and CDR2 YFSETQ.

In this sample, this clone turned up once. V gene TRBV5-8 combines with J gene TRBJ2-3; TRBD1 aligns across 7 bases. Unmatched junction bases numbered 5, after V lost 0 bases and J lost 10 bases. Germline-derived CDR1 and CDR2 are SGHTS and YDEGEE. The CDR3 spans 13 residues. The CDR3 sequence: CASSLEGARAQYF. As DNA, the CDR3 is TGTGCCAGCAGCTTGGAGGGGGCCAGGGCGCAGTATTTT.